Given below is one T cell receptor beta chain in context. No antigen is known for it. This record belongs to a study of cytomegalovirus exposure and HLA in healthy donors. General study findings and limits: Being productive about 90% or about 30% of the time was typical of most TCR beta V segments in an earlier analysis.

This CDR3 has 15 amino acids. Germline CDR1 is MNHEY and CDR2 is SMNVEV (reference sequence). Trimming took 4 bases from V and 2 from J; bases not matched to a gene: 4. PCR was performed using 60 Vbeta and 13 Jbeta primers. Generated by immunoSEQ multiplex PCR, the TCRdb table keeps only in-frame clones and is missing some. Of 80,000 to 100,000 clones in the sample, 80% to 90% are singletons; the top ten hold roughly 1.4%. Material: PBMCs. The V and J genes are TRBV27 and TRBJ2-1; 8 bases agree with TRBD1. The receptor was isolated from a man aged 40-49 years in good health and CMV-seronegative. Here the CDR3 reads CASSSGQGPYNEQFF. CDR3 sequence (DNA): TGTGCCAGCAGTTCCGGACAGGGTCCCTACAATGAGCAGTTCTTC.